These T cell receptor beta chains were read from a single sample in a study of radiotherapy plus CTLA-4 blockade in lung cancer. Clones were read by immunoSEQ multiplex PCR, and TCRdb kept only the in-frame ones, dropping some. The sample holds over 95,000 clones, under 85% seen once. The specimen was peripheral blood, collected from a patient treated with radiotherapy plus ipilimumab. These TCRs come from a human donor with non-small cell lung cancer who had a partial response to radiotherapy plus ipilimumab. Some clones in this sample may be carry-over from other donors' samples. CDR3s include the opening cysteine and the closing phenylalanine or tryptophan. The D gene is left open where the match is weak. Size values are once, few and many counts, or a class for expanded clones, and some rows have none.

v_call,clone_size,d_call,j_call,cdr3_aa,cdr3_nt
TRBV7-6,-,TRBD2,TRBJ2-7,CASSLGLGGTSGSLYEQYF,TGTGCCAGCAGCTTAGGACTGGGGGGGACTAGCGGGAGTTTGTACGAGCAGTACTTC
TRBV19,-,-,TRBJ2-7,CASSIKGGARTESYEQYF,TGTGCCAGTAGTATAAAGGGGGGGGCCAGGACAGAATCCTACGAGCAGTACTTC
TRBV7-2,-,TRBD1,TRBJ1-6,CASSAWDRGGSPLHF,TGTGCCAGCAGCGCCTGGGACAGGGGTGGGTCACCCCTCCACTTT
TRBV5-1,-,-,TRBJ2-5,CASSFNPAGKETQYF,TGCGCCAGCAGCTTTAACCCAGCAGGGAAAGAGACCCAGTACTTC
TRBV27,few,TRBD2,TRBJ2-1,CASSRRLAGGDNEQFF,TGTGCCAGCAGTCGAAGACTAGCGGGAGGAGACAATGAGCAGTTCTTC
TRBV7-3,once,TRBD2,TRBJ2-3,CASSLSGTSGRATDTQYF,TGTGCCAGCAGCTTAAGTGGGACTAGCGGGAGGGCCACAGATACGCAGTATTTT
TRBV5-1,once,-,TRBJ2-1,CASSPDTPPEQFF,TGCGCCAGCAGCCCCGACACCCCCCCTGAGCAGTTCTTC
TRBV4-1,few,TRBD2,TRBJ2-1,CASSQVSGGQFRNEQFF,TGCGCCAGCAGCCAAGTTTCGGGGGGGCAGTTCCGCAATGAGCAGTTCTTC
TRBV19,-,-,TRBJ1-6,CASSLQGRTYNSPLHF,TGTGCCAGTAGCTTGCAGGGGAGAACCTATAATTCACCCCTCCACTTT
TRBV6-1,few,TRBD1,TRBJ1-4,CASSRDRTDEKLFF,TGTGCCAGCAGTAGGGACAGGACGGATGAAAAACTGTTTTTT
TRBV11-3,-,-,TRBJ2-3,CASSLGVDTQYF,TGTGCCAGCAGCTTGGGCGTAGATACGCAGTATTTT
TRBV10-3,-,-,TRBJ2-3,CAISESTLSGTDTQYF,TGTGCCATCAGTGAGTCGACCCTTTCGGGGACAGATACGCAGTATTTT
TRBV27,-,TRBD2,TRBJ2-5,CASSWGGTQYF,TGTGCCAGCAGTTGGGGGGGGACCCAGTACTTC
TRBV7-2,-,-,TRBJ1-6,CASSTWTGLNSPLHF,TGTGCCAGCAGCACCTGGACGGGACTTAATTCACCCCTCCACTTT
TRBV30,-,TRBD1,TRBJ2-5,CAWNRDRGQETQYF,TGTGCCTGGAATAGGGACAGGGGGCAAGAGACCCAGTACTTC
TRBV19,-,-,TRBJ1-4,CASRATASNEKLFF,TGTGCCAGTAGGGCGACAGCCAGTAATGAAAAACTGTTTTTT
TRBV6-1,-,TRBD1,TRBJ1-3,CASSGLPGQEGNTIYF,TGTGCCAGCAGTGGGTTGCCGGGACAGGAGGGAAACACCATATATTTT
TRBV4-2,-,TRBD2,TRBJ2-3,CASSQDSVTSGPGDTQYF,TGTGCCAGCAGCCAAGATAGTGTGACTAGCGGGCCGGGGGATACGCAGTATTTT
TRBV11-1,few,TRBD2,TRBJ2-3,CASSSGGAGESTDTQYF,TGTGCCAGCAGCTCCGGGGGAGCGGGGGAATCCACAGATACGCAGTATTTT
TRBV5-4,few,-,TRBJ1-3,CASSYDRSSGNTIYF,TGTGCCAGCAGTTACGACAGGTCGTCTGGAAACACCATATATTTT
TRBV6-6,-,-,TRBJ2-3,CASNKPGHSTDTQYF,TGTGCCAGCAATAAACCGGGACACAGCACAGATACGCAGTATTTT
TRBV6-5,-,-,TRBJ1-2,CASLGRRDWGYTF,TGTGCCAGCTTGGGCAGGAGGGACTGGGGCTACACCTTC
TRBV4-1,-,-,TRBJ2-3,CASSPSLGYADTQYF,TGCGCCAGCAGCCCATCACTAGGGTACGCAGATACGCAGTATTTT
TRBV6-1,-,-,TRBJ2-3,CASWSGRGTDTQYF,TGTGCCAGTTGGTCCGGCAGGGGCACAGATACGCAGTATTTT
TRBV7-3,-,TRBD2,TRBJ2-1,CASSPGLAGYNEQFF,TGTGCCAGCAGCCCGGGACTAGCGGGATACAATGAGCAGTTCTTC
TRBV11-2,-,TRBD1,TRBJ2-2,CASSWDRFTGELFF,TGTGCCAGCAGCTGGGACAGATTCACCGGGGAGCTGTTTTTT
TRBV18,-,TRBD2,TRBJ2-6,CASSTTGTSGFSSGANVLTF,TGTGCCAGCTCAACCACCGGGACTAGCGGATTCAGCTCTGGGGCCAACGTCCTGACTTTC
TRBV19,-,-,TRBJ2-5,CASRSGSVETQYF,TGTGCCAGTAGATCCGGGAGCGTTGAGACCCAGTACTTC
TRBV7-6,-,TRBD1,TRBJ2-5,CASSSRGQGGETQYF,TGTGCCAGCAGCTCCCGTGGACAGGGGGGGGAGACCCAGTACTTC
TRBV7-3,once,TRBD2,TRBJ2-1,CASSPSGRGNEQFF,TGTGCCAGCAGCCCTAGCGGGAGGGGCAATGAGCAGTTCTTC
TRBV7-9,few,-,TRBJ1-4,CASSRNEKLFF,TGTGCCAGCAGCCGTAATGAAAAACTGTTTTTT
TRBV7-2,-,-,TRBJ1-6,CASSPSGPLSPLHF,TGTGCCAGCAGCCCTAGCGGACCCCTGTCACCCCTCCACTTT
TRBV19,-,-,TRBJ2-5,CASSPGPGATQYF,TGTGCCAGTAGTCCCGGACCAGGGGCGACCCAGTACTTC
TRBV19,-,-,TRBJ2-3,CASSRSPPTDTQYF,TGTGCCAGTAGTCGGAGCCCCCCCACAGATACGCAGTATTTT
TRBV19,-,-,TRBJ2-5,CASSASSQETQYF,TGTGCCAGTAGTGCTAGCTCCCAAGAGACCCAGTACTTC
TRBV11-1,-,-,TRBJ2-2,CASSLTGSGTGELFF,TGTGCCAGCAGCTTAACAGGGTCTGGGACCGGGGAGCTGTTTTTT
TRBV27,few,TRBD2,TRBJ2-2,CASSSRTSGHGGELFF,TGTGCCAGCAGTTCAAGGACTAGCGGGCATGGCGGGGAGCTGTTTTTT
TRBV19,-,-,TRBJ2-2,CASSRGRQDTGELFF,TGTGCCAGTAGTAGGGGACGACAGGACACCGGGGAGCTGTTTTTT
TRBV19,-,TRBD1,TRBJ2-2,CASNERDAGGTGELFF,TGTGCCAGTAATGAACGGGACGCAGGGGGAACCGGGGAGCTGTTTTTT
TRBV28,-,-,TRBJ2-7,CASIRTAPYEQYF,TGTGCCAGCATACGGACAGCCCCCTACGAGCAGTACTTC
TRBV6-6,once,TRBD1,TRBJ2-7,CASSPGQGANYEQYF,TGTGCCAGCAGCCCCGGACAGGGGGCTAACTACGAGCAGTACTTC
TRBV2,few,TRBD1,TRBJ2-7,CASRTGGSYEQYF,TGTGCCAGCAGGACAGGGGGGTCCTACGAGCAGTACTTC
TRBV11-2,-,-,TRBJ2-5,CASSRAETQYF,TGTGCCAGCAGCCGCGCAGAGACCCAGTACTTC
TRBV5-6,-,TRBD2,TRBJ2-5,CASSRGIAGTLQGTQYF,TGTGCCAGCAGCCGCGGGATAGCGGGTACCCTGCAGGGGACCCAGTACTTC
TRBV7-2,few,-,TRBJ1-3,CASSSSNSGNTIYF,TGTGCCAGCAGCTCGAGTAACTCTGGAAACACCATATATTTT
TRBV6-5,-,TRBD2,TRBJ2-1,CASTGLAGVNNEQFF,TGTGCCAGCACGGGACTAGCGGGAGTTAACAATGAGCAGTTCTTC
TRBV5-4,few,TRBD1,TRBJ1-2,CASSPGGQGGNYGYTF,TGTGCCAGCAGCCCGGGCGGACAGGGCGGGAACTATGGCTACACCTTC
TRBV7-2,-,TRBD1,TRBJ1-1,CASSQGTGGITEAFF,TGTGCCAGCAGCCAGGGGACAGGAGGGATCACTGAAGCTTTCTTT
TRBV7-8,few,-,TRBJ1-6,CASSLVPPPQGINSPLHF,TGTGCCAGCAGCTTAGTTCCCCCACCGCAGGGAATAAATTCACCCCTCCACTTT